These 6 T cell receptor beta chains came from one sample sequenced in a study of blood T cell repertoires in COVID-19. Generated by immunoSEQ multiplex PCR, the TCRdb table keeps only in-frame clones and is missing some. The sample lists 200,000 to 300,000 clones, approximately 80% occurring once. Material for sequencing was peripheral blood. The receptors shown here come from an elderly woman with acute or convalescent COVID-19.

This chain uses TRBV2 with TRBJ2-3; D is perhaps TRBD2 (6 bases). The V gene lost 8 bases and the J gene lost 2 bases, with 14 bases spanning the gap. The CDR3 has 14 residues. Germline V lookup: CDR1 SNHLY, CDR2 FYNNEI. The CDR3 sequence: CASRLGRYTDTQYF. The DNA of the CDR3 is TGTGCCAGCCGGCTAGGGAGGTACACAGATACGCAGTATTTT. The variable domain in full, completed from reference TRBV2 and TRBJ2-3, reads EPEVTQTPSHQVTQMGQEVILRCVPISNHLYFYWYRQILGQKVEFLVSFYNNEISEKSEIFDDQFSVERPDGSNFTLKIRSTKLEDSAMYFCASRLGRYTDTQYFGPGTRLTVL.

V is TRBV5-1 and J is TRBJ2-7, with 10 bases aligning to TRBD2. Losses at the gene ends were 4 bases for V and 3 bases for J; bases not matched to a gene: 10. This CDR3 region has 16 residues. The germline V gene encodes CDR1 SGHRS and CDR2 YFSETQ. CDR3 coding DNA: TGCGCCAGCAGCCTGGAGCGGGGGGGCCAGGGCTACGAGCAGTACTTC. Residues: CASSLERGGQGYEQYF.

The DNA of the CDR3 is TGTGCCTGGAGTCACCTGACAGGGGCTAATTCACCCCTCCACTTT. Its protein is CAWSHLTGANSPLHF. The chain links TRBV30 to TRBJ1-6; 8 bases fit TRBD1. The CDR3 is 15 amino acids. Unmatched junction bases numbered 6, after V lost 2 bases and J lost 6 bases. The germline CDR1 and CDR2 sequences are GTSNPN and SVGIG (reference sequence).

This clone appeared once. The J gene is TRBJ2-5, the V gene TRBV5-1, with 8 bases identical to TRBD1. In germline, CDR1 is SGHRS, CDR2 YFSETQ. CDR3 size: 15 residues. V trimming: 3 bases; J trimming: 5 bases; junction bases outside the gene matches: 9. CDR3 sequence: CASSWTGLSRETQYF. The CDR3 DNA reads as TGCGCCAGCAGCTGGACAGGGCTTTCTCGCGAGACCCAGTACTTC.

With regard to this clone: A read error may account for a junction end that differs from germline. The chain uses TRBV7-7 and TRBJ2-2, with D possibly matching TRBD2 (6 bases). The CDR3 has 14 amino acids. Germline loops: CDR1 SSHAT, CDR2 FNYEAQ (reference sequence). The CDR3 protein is CASRKEGSTGELFF. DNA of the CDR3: TGTGCTAGCAGAAAGGAGGGATCCACCGGGGAGCTGTTTTTT.

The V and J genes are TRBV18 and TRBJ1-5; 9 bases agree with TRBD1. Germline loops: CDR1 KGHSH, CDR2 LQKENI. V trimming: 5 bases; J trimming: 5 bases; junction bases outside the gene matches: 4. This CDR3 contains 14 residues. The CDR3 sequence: CASSTTGGDQPQHF. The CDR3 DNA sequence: TGTGCCAGCTCAACGACAGGGGGAGATCAGCCCCAGCATTTT.